Below, 27 T cell receptor beta chains from the same sample are listed, as sequenced in a study of T cells in localized non-small cell lung cancer. Sequencing used immunoSEQ multiplex PCR; TCRdb keeps in-frame clones, though not all of them. This table has over 40,000 clones, approximately 88% appearing once. Source: peripheral blood mononuclear cells, taken before any cancer treatment. Receptors were obtained from a man aged 35 to 69 with stage III lung adenocarcinoma.

The gene calls are TRBV5-1 and TRBJ2-2; 8 bases map to TRBD1. The CDR3 sequence is 16 residues long. The junction had 9 bases not matched to a gene; V was cut back by 3 bases and J by 5 bases. Germline CDR1 and CDR2: SGHRS and YFSETQ. CDR3 sequence (DNA): TGCGCCAGCAGCTCCAAGGACAGGGTCGGAACCGGGGAGCTGTTTTTT. Protein product: CASSSKDRVGTGELFF.

The count of this clone is one. The chain employs TRBV18 and TRBJ1-1; TRBD1 is a possible D gene (5 bases). Trimming shortened V by 1 base and J by 5 bases, and 8 bases separated the two germline ends. Germline values: CDR1 KGHSH, CDR2 LQKENI. There are 13 residues in the CDR3. The DNA of the CDR3 is TGTGCCAGCTCACCACGGGGGTGGACTGAAGCTTTCTTT. Protein product: CASSPRGWTEAFF.

J is TRBJ2-4 and V is TRBV30, with a possible D match to TRBD1 (5 bases). The CDR3 spans 11 residues. Trimming took 2 bases from V and 13 from J, leaving 12 bases between them. Germline CDR1 reads GTSNPN; CDR2 reads SVGIG (reference sequence). Written as DNA, the CDR3 is TGTGCCTGGAGTTTAGGGGCGGAACAGTACTTC. Protein product: CAWSLGAEQYF. Using reference TRBV30 and TRBJ2-4 for the parts outside the CDR3, the full variable domain is SQTIHQWPATLVQPVGSPLSLECTVEGTSNPNLYWYRQAAGRGLQLLFYSVGIGQISSEVPQNLSASRPQDRQFILSSKKLLLSDSGFYLCAWSLGAEQYFGAGTRLSVL.

This sequence joins TRBV5-1 and TRBJ2-2, with a possible D match to TRBD2 (6 bases). Germline lookup yields CDR1 SGHRS and CDR2 YFSETQ. The V end was cut by 1 base, the J end by 3 bases, with 13 bases between. This CDR3 spans 16 amino acids. CDR3 in DNA: TGCGCCAGCAGCTTGAGTCCCCAGCGGGACACCGGGGAGCTGTTTTTT. The encoded protein is CASSLSPQRDTGELFF.

This chain joins TRBV7-9 and TRBJ1-1; no clear D. V lost 5 bases to trimming and J lost 0 bases, with 16 bases between them. Germline values: CDR1 SEHNR, CDR2 FQNEAQ (reference sequence). The CDR3 loop spans 16 amino acids. In DNA form, the CDR3 reads TGTGCCAGCAGCCCTAGAAACCGGACGCTGAACACTGAAGCTTTCTTT. This gives the protein CASSPRNRTLNTEAFF.

The chain recombines TRBV2 with TRBJ2-3, with no clear D. Germline V gene sequence: CDR1 SNHLY, CDR2 FYNNEI. The CDR3 has 14 amino acids. Trimming removed 4 bases at V and 2 bases at J, with 10 bases between. The CDR3 here is CASSVGRNTDTQYF. DNA of the CDR3: TGTGCCAGCAGTGTGGGTCGGAACACAGATACGCAGTATTTT. The full variable domain, in which reference TRBV2 and TRBJ2-3 provide the parts outside the CDR3, is EPEVTQTPSHQVTQMGQEVILRCVPISNHLYFYWYRQILGQKVEFLVSFYNNEISEKSEIFDDQFSVERPDGSNFTLKIRSTKLEDSAMYFCASSVGRNTDTQYFGPGTRLTVL.

This clone has just a few counts. V is TRBV5-1 and J is TRBJ1-2; 9 bases map to TRBD1. Germline V gives CDR1 SGHRS, CDR2 YFSETQ. This CDR3 region has 14 residues. After removal of 4 bases from V and 7 bases from J, the junction contained 8 bases not matched to a gene. CDR3 DNA sequence: TGCGCCAGCAGCCCCGGGACAGGGATCTCTGGCTACACCTTC. It translates to CASSPGTGISGYTF.

The chain uses TRBV5-1 and TRBJ2-7; 12 nucleotides line up with TRBD2. V dropped 7 bases and J dropped 6; count of bases not matched to a gene: 8. The CDR3 extends over 14 amino acids. Germline CDR1 reads SGHRS; CDR2 reads YFSETQ. DNA of the CDR3: TGCGCCAGCGCCAGGACTAGCGGGACCTCCGAGCAGTACTTC. Its translation is CASARTSGTSEQYF.

Only a few counts were recorded for this clone. This chain joins TRBV7-2 and TRBJ1-4, with a possible D match to TRBD1 (6 bases). The V and J ends lost 5 bases and 3 bases respectively, with 16 bases between them. Germline lookup yields CDR1 SGHTA and CDR2 FQGNSA. The length of the CDR3 is 16 residues. CDR3 sequence (DNA): TGTGCCAGCAGCCCGAGTGGACAGCTCTCTAATGAAAAACTGTTTTTT. The encoded protein is CASSPSGQLSNEKLFF.

The J gene is TRBJ2-7, the V gene TRBV28; 8 positions agree with TRBD2. CDR1 is MDHEN and CDR2 is SYDVKM in the germline V gene. The CDR3 length is 17 residues. V was pared by 3 bases and J by 0 bases, with 10 bases of the junction left unmatched. In DNA, the CDR3 is TGTGCCAGCAGTTTCCCGACCATCGGGAGGGCCTCCTACGAGCAGTACTTC. Amino acid sequence: CASSFPTIGRASYEQYF.

The CDR3 region has the DNA TGTGCCAGCAGTTTGGGAGATACGCAGTATTTT. The encoded protein is CASSLGDTQYF. The rearrangement joins TRBV6-5 to TRBJ2-3, with no clear D. Germline V lookup: CDR1 MNHEY, CDR2 SVGAGI. CDR3 size: 11 residues. V shed 4 bases and J shed 5 bases, with 4 bases lying between them.

The chain carries TRBV11-3 and TRBJ1-2; 7 bases fit TRBD1. In germline, CDR1 is SGHNT, CDR2 YENEEA. The CDR3 contains 11 residues. V lost 9 bases and J lost 6; bases outside the gene matches: 4. The chain's CDR3 is CASRDRDGYTF. The CDR3 DNA reads as TGTGCCAGTAGAGACAGGGATGGCTACACCTTC.

This chain links TRBV5-1 with TRBJ1-3; weak D call: TRBD1 (5 bases). The CDR3 runs 17 residues. V shed 7 bases and J shed 0 bases, with 20 bases lying between them. Germline V lookup: CDR1 SGHRS, CDR2 YFSETQ. In nucleotides, the CDR3 is TGCGCCAGCCGCGGCCCAGGGACTACCGACTCTGGAAACACCATATATTTT. Translation: CASRGPGTTDSGNTIYF.

This rearrangement joins TRBV6-1 to TRBJ1-5; TRBD1 agrees at 9 bases. J lost 1 base, V lost 1 base, and 2 bases had no gene match. Germline V CDR1 and CDR2: MNHNS, SASEGT. This CDR3 spans 16 amino acids. The CDR3 spells CASSEGTGGSNQPQHF. The DNA of the CDR3 is TGTGCCAGCAGTGAAGGAACAGGGGGCAGCAATCAGCCCCAGCATTTT.

This clone occurred once. The rearrangement uses TRBV2 and TRBJ2-2, with D possibly matching TRBD2 (5 bases). Trimming removed 2 bases at V and 4 bases at J, with 8 bases between. Germline CDR1 is SNHLY and CDR2 is FYNNEI. The CDR3 is made up of 14 amino acids. The CDR3 DNA follows: TGTGCCAGCAGTGAACCAACTAGCACCGGGGAGCTGTTTTTT. It yields the protein CASSEPTSTGELFF.

The rearrangement links TRBV5-1 to TRBJ2-7; no firm D call. The V gene's germline CDR1 is SGHRS and CDR2 YFSETQ. V was shortened by 0 bases and J by 6 bases, with 16 bases between the two germline ends. The CDR3 extends over 15 amino acids. CDR3 residues: CASSLDPGTPGEQYF. The CDR3 coding sequence is TGCGCCAGCAGCTTGGACCCAGGCACCCCGGGCGAGCAGTACTTC.

The chain joins TRBV28 to TRBJ2-1; possibly TRBD2 for D (6 bases). Looked up from germline, CDR1 is MDHEN and CDR2 is SYDVKM. This CDR3 comprises 12 residues. V was trimmed by 4 bases and J by 7 bases, leaving 8 bases between them. For the CDR3, the DNA is TGTGCCAGCAGTTCGACTAGTAATGAGCAGTTCTTC. Translation gives CASSSTSNEQFF. Complete variable domain (other parts from reference TRBV28 and TRBJ2-1): DVKVTQSSRYLVKRTGEKVFLECVQDMDHENMFWYRQDPGLGLRLIYFSYDVKMKEKGDIPEGYSVSREKKERFSLILESASTNQTSMYLCASSSTSNEQFFGPGTRLTVL.

This chain connects TRBV6-6 to TRBJ2-1; no reliable D call. Trimming removed 6 bases from V and 5 bases from J, with 11 bases in between. This CDR3 comprises 13 residues. CDR1 MNHNY and CDR2 SVGAGI come from the germline V gene (reference sequence). CDR3 DNA sequence: TGTGCCAGCAGCCCTCCTGCCAACAATGAGCAGTTCTTC. It translates to CASSPPANNEQFF.

V is TRBV19 and J is TRBJ2-3; D is tentatively TRBD1 or TRBD2 (6 bases each). The CDR3 length is 15 residues. The germline gives CDR1 LNHDA, CDR2 SQIVND (reference sequence). The ends were cut back, 10 bases at V and 2 bases at J, with 19 bases in the middle. CDR3: CATTGGDTPTDTQYF. CDR3 in DNA: TGTGCCACAACCGGAGGGGACACCCCCACAGATACGCAGTATTTT.

This rearrangement joins TRBV19 to TRBJ1-5; D not resolved. Per germline, CDR1 LNHDA and CDR2 SQIVND (reference sequence). This CDR3 spans 15 amino acids. With 3 bases removed from V and 2 bases from J, the gap between germline ends came to 11 bases. CDR3 region: CASSIPNLGNQPQHF. CDR3 DNA: TGTGCCAGTAGTATCCCGAACCTTGGCAATCAGCCCCAGCATTTT.

This chain uses TRBV18 with TRBJ2-5; a weak D match, TRBD1 (6 bases). This CDR3 is built from 13 residues. Trimming pared 2 bases from V and 4 bases from J, leaving 8 bases between. The germline gives CDR1 KGHSH, CDR2 LQKENI. Written as DNA, the CDR3 is TGTGCCAGCTCACCAACAGGGTTAGAGACCCAGTACTTC. Residues: CASSPTGLETQYF.

In its sample, this clone was seen a few times. The rearrangement links TRBV19 to TRBJ2-3; 8 bases agree with TRBD1. This CDR3 is built from 14 residues. Per the germline V gene, CDR1 is LNHDA and CDR2 is SQIVND (reference sequence). Trimming cost V 4 bases and J 5 bases; bases outside gene matches: 5. CDR3 protein: CASSTDREVDTQYF. DNA for the CDR3: TGTGCCAGTAGTACGGACAGGGAGGTAGATACGCAGTATTTT.

The CDR3 coding sequence is TGTGCCAGCAGCGTAGCCGGTCTAGCGAGGGACACCGGGGAGCTGTTTTTT. Encoded protein: CASSVAGLARDTGELFF. The rearrangement uses TRBV9 and TRBJ2-2; possibly TRBD2 for D (6 bases). The V end was cut by 0 bases, the J end by 3 bases, with 15 bases between. The CDR3 consists of 17 residues. The germline V gene has CDR1 SGDLS and CDR2 YYNGEE.

This sequence joins TRBV30 and TRBJ1-3; D unclear. The V and J ends lost 8 bases and 2 bases respectively, with 13 bases between them. This CDR3 contains 13 residues. Germline CDR1 is GTSNPN and CDR2 is SVGIG (reference sequence). In nucleotides, the CDR3 is TGTGCCCGAGACGAGGGAGCTGGAAACACCATATATTTT. This sequence encodes CARDEGAGNTIYF.

The chain recombines TRBV5-1 with TRBJ2-7; the D call may be TRBD1 or TRBD2 (5 bases each). CDR1 is SGHRS and CDR2 is YFSETQ in the germline V gene. CDR3 length: 16 amino acids. Trimming stripped 0 bases from V and 2 bases from J, with 15 bases between. CDR3 sequence reads: CASSLGFGLGAYEQYF. As DNA, the CDR3 is TGCGCCAGCAGCTTGGGGTTCGGACTGGGGGCCTACGAGCAGTACTTC.

The V call is TRBV11-3, the J call TRBJ2-3; 10 positions match TRBD2. CDR3 length: 15 amino acids. Per the germline V gene, CDR1 is SGHNT and CDR2 is YENEEA. V lost 4 bases, J lost 1 base, and 2 bases stayed unmatched. The CDR3 loop reads CASSSGTSGTDTQYF. CDR3 in DNA: TGTGCCAGCAGCTCAGGGACTAGCGGCACAGATACGCAGTATTTT.

The rearrangement joins TRBV5-1 to TRBJ1-1, with D maybe TRBD1 (6 bases). Germline values: CDR1 SGHRS, CDR2 YFSETQ. V was cut by 0 bases and J by 0 bases, with 9 bases left in between. The CDR3 length is 15 residues. CDR3 in DNA: TGCGCCAGCAGCTTGGCCGCAGGGGTGAACACTGAAGCTTTCTTT. It is translated as CASSLAAGVNTEAFF.